This TCR beta chain was documented in a study of shared clonotypes between healthy human individuals. Sequencing was performed with immunoSEQ multiplex PCR; in TCRdb, only in-frame clones are kept and a portion is missing. Of millions of clones in the sample, approximately 94% were seen once. Worth noting for this clone: Its antigen is not known.

The CDR3 totals 16 residues. V was cut by 2 bases and J by 4 bases, with 14 bases left in between. Germline CDR1 SGHAT, CDR2 FQNNGV. Terminally differentiated effector memory CD45RA+ cells were left out of the naive CD8 fraction, which was CD45RO-negative and positively selected for CCR7. Whole-study results and caveats: Exclusively blood specimens were collected; tissue repertoires likely differ.

Sequenced sample: naive CD8+ T cells sorted from blood. This TCR derives from a man younger than 30 in good health. The V call is TRBV11-2, the J call TRBJ2-2, with D perhaps assigned TRBD1 or TRBD2 (6 bases each). The CDR3 loop reads CASSLTGGLVTGELFF. The CDR3 DNA reads as TGTGCCAGCAGCTTAACTGGGGGGCTTGTCACCGGGGAGCTGTTTTTT.